Given below is one TCR beta chain in context. The antigen is not known. These data are taken from a study of cytomegalovirus exposure and HLA in healthy donors. The PCR was carried out with 60 Vbeta primers and 13 Jbeta primers. Profiling relied on immunoSEQ multiplex PCR, and the TCRdb table lists in-frame clones only, not all of them. The sample includes roughly 120,000 clones, about three quarters of them seen just once. Regarding the study as a whole: Immune exposure information comprised only CMV serostatus. The later analysis indicated that the majority of CMV-associated TCR beta chains appeared HLA-restricted. DRB1 showed the most TCR associations and HLA-C the fewest in a later analysis, as rates varied by HLA locus. A prior analysis recorded that most TCR beta V segments were productive about 87% or about 30% of the time.

This TCR came from a woman aged 55-69 years in good health and CMV-seropositive. Sequenced material: PBMCs.

This CDR3 reads CASSDQGAAYTEAFF. CDR3 nucleotide sequence: TGTGCCAGCAGTGACCAGGGTGCGGCTTACACTGAAGCTTTCTTT. This chain joins TRBV6-1 and TRBJ1-1; possible D gene TRBD1, 5 bases. The CDR3 is 15 residues long. The V and J ends lost 3 bases and 3 bases respectively, with 14 bases between them. Germline CDR1 and CDR2: MNHNS and SASEGT.